The entry that follows covers one TCR beta chain sequence. Its antigen is not yet known. One base away there is no much larger clone; base qualities are not given. Counted from cysteine to phenylalanine, this CDR3 has 14 amino acids. Only the CDR3 part of the read is kept: 42 bases, read in frame from the first base. From a lookup of the germline V gene, CDR1 and CDR2 are SGDLS and YYNGEE. The V end gives up 0 bases and the J end 3 bases, leaving 3 bases in the junction not matched to a gene. Focal radiation therapy combined with CTLA-4 blockade (ipilimumab) was tested in patients with chemo-refractory metastatic non-small-cell lung cancer. Receptors were amplified or captured by the immunoSEQ multiplex PCR assay. TCRdb limited this immuneACCESS table to in-frame rearrangements with V and J called. A share of clones is missing; checked studies link under half to unresolved V genes, and the rest is unexplained. The sample contains 71,000 or so clones, around 90% of them found a single time. Over 0.75% of the sample comes from the top ten.

The data derive from a study of radiotherapy plus CTLA-4 blockade in lung cancer (dated by TCRdb to the late 2010s). Concerning the study at large: Among the enrolled patients, roughly 19% had an objective response, and about 29% reached disease control.

What the study reported, not specific to this receptor: Early dynamic changes in blood T cell clones, together with increased serum interferon-beta after radiation, were reported as the strongest predictors of response. TCR clones derived from tumors expanded in peripheral blood after treatment with radiotherapy and ipilimumab.

The receptor comes from a human donor with non-small cell lung cancer who had stable disease on radiotherapy plus ipilimumab. The chain links TRBV9 with TRBJ2-7, with TRBD1 matching 7 junction bases. The sample was peripheral blood, taken from a patient treated with radiotherapy plus ipilimumab. CDR3 reads: CASSVGGTDYEQYF. The nucleotide sequence is given as TGTGCCAGCAGCGTAGGAGGGACAGACTACGAGCAGTACTTC. Outside the CDR3, residues come from the reference TRBV9 and TRBJ2-7 proteins, so the full variable domain is: DSGVTQTPKHLITATGQRVTLRCSPRSGDLSVYWYQQSLDQGLQFLIQYYNGEERAKGNILERFSAQQFPDLHSELNLSSLELGDSALYFCASSVGGTDYEQYFGPGTRLTVT.